This is a list of T cell receptor beta chains from one sample in a study of control samples from healthy donors and cancer patients. Measured with immunoSEQ multiplex PCR; TCRdb has only the in-frame clones, and not every one. The repertoire holds about 170,000 clones, with around 95% as singletons. Material for sequencing was blood. The receptor set was obtained from a woman aged 55-75 years in good health. Both conserved end residues are part of each CDR3. D genes are given only for firm matches. Clone size is given for some rows only: seen once, a few or many times, or a class if the clone is expanded.

D gene: -; V gene: TRBV15; clone size: -; CDR3 length: 16; J gene: TRBJ2-1; CDR3 protein: CATSRDRAATYNEQFF; CDR3 DNA: TGTGCCACCAGCAGAGATCGAGCGGCAACCTACAATGAGCAGTTCTTC
D gene: TRBD1; V gene: TRBV7-2; clone size: few; CDR3 length: 15; J gene: TRBJ1-1; CDR3 protein: CASSLKTGMNTEAFF; CDR3 DNA: TGTGCCAGCAGCTTGAAGACAGGGATGAACACTGAAGCTTTCTTT
D gene: -; V gene: TRBV6-5; clone size: -; CDR3 length: 13; J gene: TRBJ1-5; CDR3 protein: CASSYLRNQPQHF; CDR3 DNA: TGTGCCAGCAGTTACCTCCGCAATCAGCCCCAGCATTTT
D gene: -; V gene: TRBV6-5; clone size: few; CDR3 length: 15; J gene: TRBJ1-6; CDR3 protein: CASSYTTGSNSPLHF; CDR3 DNA: TGTGCCAGCAGTTATACGACGGGAAGCAATTCACCCCTCCACTTT
D gene: TRBD1; V gene: TRBV6-5; clone size: -; CDR3 length: 15; J gene: TRBJ1-4; CDR3 protein: CASSSRTGQDEKLFF; CDR3 DNA: TGTGCCAGCAGTTCCCGGACAGGGCAGGATGAAAAACTGTTTTTT
D gene: TRBD1; V gene: TRBV19; clone size: few; CDR3 length: 19; J gene: TRBJ2-6; CDR3 protein: CASRTRWTGAATGANVLTF; CDR3 DNA: TGTGCCAGTAGAACGAGGTGGACAGGGGCTGCAACTGGGGCCAACGTCCTGACTTTC
D gene: TRBD1; V gene: TRBV7-9; clone size: -; CDR3 length: 15; J gene: TRBJ1-4; CDR3 protein: CASSFGGTGAEKLFF; CDR3 DNA: TGTGCCAGCAGCTTCGGAGGGACAGGGGCCGAAAAACTGTTTTTT
D gene: -; V gene: TRBV12-5; clone size: -; CDR3 length: 11; J gene: TRBJ1-1; CDR3 protein: CASGLSTEAFF; CDR3 DNA: TGTGCTAGTGGTTTGTCCACTGAAGCTTTCTTT
D gene: -; V gene: TRBV6-2/TRBV6-3; clone size: -; CDR3 length: 14; J gene: TRBJ1-5; CDR3 protein: CASSPQDRNQPQHF; CDR3 DNA: TGTGCCAGCAGTCCCCAAGACAGGAATCAGCCCCAGCATTTT
D gene: TRBD1; V gene: TRBV11-2; clone size: -; CDR3 length: 16; J gene: TRBJ1-2; CDR3 protein: CASSPTGTATSYGYTF; CDR3 DNA: TGTGCCAGCAGTCCGACCGGGACAGCCACTTCCTATGGCTACACCTTC
D gene: -; V gene: TRBV2; clone size: -; CDR3 length: 12; J gene: TRBJ1-1; CDR3 protein: CASRQVNTEAFF; CDR3 DNA: TGTGCCAGTAGACAGGTGAACACTGAAGCTTTCTTT
D gene: -; V gene: TRBV18; clone size: few; CDR3 length: 14; J gene: TRBJ1-6; CDR3 protein: CASSGMDGNSPLHF; CDR3 DNA: TGTGCCAGCTCAGGGATGGACGGTAATTCACCCCTCCACTTT
D gene: -; V gene: TRBV6-5; clone size: -; CDR3 length: 14; J gene: TRBJ1-5; CDR3 protein: CASSYNGPGQPQHF; CDR3 DNA: TGTGCCAGCAGTTACAATGGTCCGGGGCAGCCCCAGCATTTT
D gene: -; V gene: TRBV27; clone size: -; CDR3 length: 13; J gene: TRBJ1-2; CDR3 protein: CASSFSGSYGYTF; CDR3 DNA: TGTGCCAGCAGTTTCTCCGGGTCCTATGGCTACACCTTC
D gene: -; V gene: TRBV19; clone size: once; CDR3 length: 14; J gene: TRBJ2-7; CDR3 protein: CASSVDSETYEQYF; CDR3 DNA: TGTGCCAGTAGTGTCGACAGTGAAACCTACGAGCAGTACTTC
D gene: TRBD1; V gene: TRBV6-6; clone size: -; CDR3 length: 15; J gene: TRBJ1-2; CDR3 protein: CASSYGRDRGSGYTF; CDR3 DNA: TGTGCCAGCAGTTACGGCCGGGACAGGGGCTCTGGCTACACCTTC
D gene: TRBD1; V gene: TRBV2; clone size: -; CDR3 length: 14; J gene: TRBJ2-2; CDR3 protein: CASSGTGITGELFF; CDR3 DNA: TGTGCCAGCAGTGGGACAGGAATCACCGGGGAGCTGTTTTTT
D gene: TRBD1; V gene: TRBV30; clone size: -; CDR3 length: 14; J gene: TRBJ1-2; CDR3 protein: CAWSLTGVNYGYTF; CDR3 DNA: TGTGCCTGGAGTCTAACAGGGGTTAACTATGGCTACACCTTC
D gene: -; V gene: TRBV7-2; clone size: -; CDR3 length: 14; J gene: TRBJ1-1; CDR3 protein: CASSLLGTWTEAFF; CDR3 DNA: TGTGCCAGCAGCTTATTGGGGACGTGGACTGAAGCTTTCTTT
D gene: TRBD1; V gene: TRBV5-1; clone size: -; CDR3 length: 13; J gene: TRBJ2-5; CDR3 protein: CASSLTSQGAQYF; CDR3 DNA: TGCGCCAGCAGCTTAACCAGCCAGGGGGCCCAGTACTTC
D gene: -; V gene: TRBV6-5; clone size: once; CDR3 length: 13; J gene: TRBJ2-7; CDR3 protein: CASRGLPRDEQYF; CDR3 DNA: TGTGCCAGCAGGGGCCTCCCCCGGGACGAGCAGTACTTC
D gene: TRBD2; V gene: TRBV7-2; clone size: -; CDR3 length: 15; J gene: TRBJ2-1; CDR3 protein: CASSYSSGPYNEQFF; CDR3 DNA: TGTGCCAGCAGCTATTCTAGCGGTCCCTACAATGAGCAGTTCTTC
D gene: -; V gene: TRBV5-1; clone size: -; CDR3 length: 15; J gene: TRBJ2-5; CDR3 protein: CASRGALIGEETQYF; CDR3 DNA: TGCGCCAGCAGAGGGGCTCTAATCGGGGAAGAGACCCAGTACTTC
D gene: -; V gene: TRBV2; clone size: -; CDR3 length: 13; J gene: TRBJ1-1; CDR3 protein: CASSDNRTWRAFF; CDR3 DNA: TGTGCCAGCAGTGATAACAGGACCTGGCGAGCTTTCTTT